A selection of T cell receptor beta chains follows, all from one sample in a study of T cell responses to AZD1222 COVID-19 vaccine. The assay was immunoSEQ multiplex PCR, and TCRdb's table has in-frame clones only and misses some. The sample lists roughly 130,000 clones, over 75% seen once, with roughly 3% in the top ten. The source was peripheral blood, collected on day 0 of AZD1222 vaccination. Receptors originate from an adult in good health. CDR3s include the opening cysteine and the closing phenylalanine or tryptophan. Fields, in order: J gene, V gene, CDR3 protein.

TRBJ2-5 | TRBV10-3 | CAISEGAAQETQYF
TRBJ1-1 | TRBV7-3 | CASSRLPDNTEAFF
TRBJ2-7 | TRBV6-6 | CASSTTGTPSYEQYF
TRBJ2-7 | TRBV6-2/TRBV6-3 | CASSYSTGTSGSLYEQYF
TRBJ1-2 | TRBV3-1/TRBV3-2 | CASSLGTGGGFYGYTF
TRBJ1-4 | TRBV21-1 | CASSKTYIWYGKLFF
TRBJ2-3 | TRBV27 | CASSPRRGLDTQYF
TRBJ1-6 | TRBV3-1/TRBV3-2 | CASSPQSRGTGYNSPLHF
TRBJ1-1 | TRBV10-2 | CASSEPLLPAFF
TRBJ2-3 | TRBV2 | CASSRLAGGSTDTQYF
TRBJ1-2 | TRBV2 | CASFGGYHGYTF
TRBJ1-2 | TRBV4-2 | CASSFGAGNYGYTF
TRBJ1-5 | TRBV19 | CASSITGNQPQHF
TRBJ2-7 | TRBV24-1 | CANRKSYEQYF
TRBJ2-7 | TRBV27 | CASSFVVGAPSYEQYF
TRBJ1-5 | TRBV9 | CASSATGGLHQPQHF
TRBJ2-5 | TRBV29-1 | CSVGEWREETQYF
TRBJ2-7 | TRBV10-3 | CAISESSYEQYF
TRBJ2-7 | TRBV4-2 | CASSQMTGGDYEQYF
TRBJ1-1 | TRBV6-5 | CATLSLQTAFF
TRBJ2-2 | TRBV15 | CATRYSRGPGELFF
TRBJ2-1 | TRBV4-3 | CASSQDTMGEQFF
TRBJ2-7 | TRBV5-5 | CASSSQGRGIYEQYF
TRBJ2-1 | TRBV9 | CASSVGSWEEQFF
TRBJ2-1 | TRBV5-1 | CASSSFTLAGEGNEQFF
TRBJ2-1 | TRBV3-1/TRBV3-2 | CASSQGRGGFNEQFF
TRBJ1-2 | TRBV29-1 | CSVEDGYTF
TRBJ2-2 | TRBV6-6 | CASRKPGGTGELFF
TRBJ1-1 | TRBV10-1 | CASSAGLMNTEAFF
TRBJ2-5 | TRBV5-6 | CASTLLGDSLRETQYF
TRBJ1-5 | TRBV6-5 | CASRPNRASNQPQHF
TRBJ1-2 | TRBV30 | CAWSPGGVYGYTF
TRBJ2-7 | TRBV2 | CASSGIRRKYEQYF
TRBJ1-5 | TRBV5-5 | CASSLKWPPGDNQPQHF
TRBJ2-1 | TRBV7-2 | CASSSRTAPSPYNEQFF
TRBJ2-2 | TRBV19 | CASSIQDTGELFF
TRBJ1-1 | TRBV19 | CASTISGGSTEAFF
TRBJ2-7 | TRBV5-6 | CASSPAGRSYEQYF
TRBJ2-7 | TRBV11-3 | CASSPHRGLAYEQYF
TRBJ2-7 | TRBV7-9 | CASSSRVGGASYEQYF
TRBJ1-6 | TRBV5-5 | CASSLERGEASPLHF
TRBJ2-7 | TRBV9 | CASSVGATAYEQYF
TRBJ2-5 | TRBV5-4 | CASSPRDRGFGETQYF
TRBJ2-1 | TRBV5-1 | CASSRGQSSYNEQFF
TRBJ1-4 | TRBV7-9 | CASSLAGQLEKLFF
TRBJ2-3 | TRBV9 | CASSVVSQGTDTQYF
TRBJ2-7 | TRBV4-1 | CASSHFVTSGITWTYEQYF
TRBJ2-7 | TRBV27 | CASRPPSYEQYF
TRBJ2-1 | TRBV6-2/TRBV6-3 | CASSYPHSSRAEQFF